The present T cell receptor beta chain was sequenced within a study of response to subunit inactivated influenza vaccine (dated 2018 in TCRdb). In the study overall: Deep quantitative T cell receptor repertoire profiling was used in the study to track responses to a trivalent subunit inactivated influenza vaccine.

This clonotype came up a few times. What antigen it recognizes has not been identified. The record has no base qualities; no much larger clone is one base away. The library was obtained by RT-PCR. The instrument given in TCRdb is Illumina HiSeq 2500. The public reads were quality trimmed at Q25 with fastp and then assembled into clones with MiXCR by TCRdb, keeping productive beta chains. Here each entry gathers all rows of one CDR3 protein and keeps the most common genes and DNA. The sample contains fewer than 250,000 distinct CDR3 sequences, approximately 15% of them found a single time. Of the sample, about a quarter falls within the top ten clones. The investigation overall reported the following: It was suggested by the authors that each seasonal influenza vaccination may recruit only a limited number of new T cells.

As encoded in the germline V gene, CDR1 is LGHNA while CDR2 is YNFKEQ. V gives up 2 bases and J gives up 1 base, and the segment between their germline ends measures 2 bases. The CDR3 sequence holds 12 residues, the cysteine and phenylalanine included. Only CDR3 DNA remains: 36 bases, in frame from the first base. The sequence was obtained from a man aged 50 to 59 who received an inactivated influenza vaccine. Donor details come from another sample of the same person, matched by shared clones. The chain is made from TRBV4-2 and TRBJ1-1, with no confident D gene call. Sequences were derived from CD8+ T cells sorted from PBMCs, sampled less than 6 days after vaccination. This receptor has the CDR3 CASSQTNTEAFF. In nucleotides, the sequence is TGTGCCAGCAGCCAAACGAACACTGAAGCTTTCTTT.